These T cell receptor beta chains were read from a single sample in a study of T-cell reconstitution after alpha-beta-depleted transplantation in children. TCRdb re-analysed the PCR reads in MiXCR, keeping a single row per CDR3 protein. The data show about 500,000 distinct CDR3 sequences, with roughly an eighth seen just once and approximately 14% held by the top ten. The sample in question was PBMCs, mostly from graft donor cells, obtained 180 days after TCRalphabeta/CD19-depleted stem cell transplant. Receptor source: a female patient aged 2 to 10 who had a stem cell transplant for aplastic anemia, so the T cells may come from the graft donor. CDR3s include the opening cysteine and the closing phenylalanine or tryptophan. D genes are given only for firm matches. Only some rows state a clone size, as once, few, many or a class for expanded clones.

>NA|TRBV7-2|TRBJ1-5|many
CASSATNQPQHF
TGTGCCAGCAGCGCGACCAATCAGCCCCAGCATTTT
>TRBD2|TRBV11-2|TRBJ2-3|many
CASSISGLAGGRRRNTDTQYF
TGTGCCAGCAGCATTTCGGGACTAGCGGGAGGGCGTCGTCGGAACACAGATACGCAGTATTTT
>NA|TRBV5-1|TRBJ1-4|NA
CASRPGGNEKLFF
TGCGCCAGCAGACCGGGGGGTAATGAAAAACTGTTTTTT
>TRBD1|TRBV6-5|TRBJ2-7|NA
CASSYRRTGEIPSYEQYF
TGTGCCAGCAGTTACCGGAGGACAGGGGAGATCCCGTCCTACGAGCAGTACTTC
>TRBD1|TRBV5-1|TRBJ1-1|NA
CASSWQVPGQGMNTEAFF
TGCGCCAGCAGCTGGCAGGTCCCGGGACAGGGGATGAACACTGAAGCTTTCTTT
>TRBD1|TRBV6-2/TRBV6-3|TRBJ1-1|many
CASSYRGPNTEAFF
TGTGCCAGCAGCTACAGGGGGCCCAACACTGAAGCTTTCTTT
>NA|TRBV7-9|TRBJ2-5|NA
CASSLTVRWGSQETQYF
TGTGCCAGCAGCTTGACCGTGAGGTGGGGGAGCCAAGAGACCCAGTACTTC
>NA|TRBV29-1|TRBJ2-3|NA
CSVKRTGSTDTQYF
TGCAGCGTCAAAAGGACGGGCAGCACAGATACGCAGTATTTT
>NA|TRBV7-9|TRBJ1-2|NA
CASSDPLWDYGYTF
TGTGCCAGCAGCGACCCTCTCTGGGACTATGGCTACACCTTC
>TRBD1|TRBV18|TRBJ1-1|few
CASSPRTGAVTEAFF
TGTGCCAGCTCACCACGAACAGGGGCGGTCACTGAAGCTTTCTTT
>NA|TRBV29-1|TRBJ1-4|NA
CSVAPSRKEGEKLFF
TGCAGCGTTGCCCCCTCTCGAAAGGAGGGTGAAAAACTGTTTTTT
>TRBD2|TRBV2|TRBJ2-1|many
CASSEVGTSGSLEQFF
TGTGCCAGCAGTGAAGTCGGGACTAGCGGGAGTCTTGAGCAGTTCTTC
>NA|TRBV11-2|TRBJ1-2|few
CASSLDSGEAGYTF
TGTGCCAGCAGCTTAGATTCTGGGGAAGCTGGCTACACCTTC
>TRBD2|TRBV10-3|TRBJ2-1|NA
CAISDSGLAGLNEQFF
TGTGCCATCAGTGATTCCGGACTAGCGGGACTCAATGAGCAGTTCTTC
>NA|TRBV15|TRBJ2-2|NA
CATSREPFSNTGELFF
TGTGCCACCAGCAGAGAGCCGTTCTCGAACACCGGGGAGCTGTTTTTT
>NA|TRBV20-1|TRBJ1-4|NA
CSAAQSGHVNEKLFF
TGCAGTGCTGCCCAATCGGGACACGTTAATGAAAAACTGTTTTTT
>NA|TRBV20-1|TRBJ1-2|few
CSARDSPNYGYTF
TGCAGTGCTAGGGACAGTCCTAACTATGGCTACACCTTC
>NA|TRBV3-1|TRBJ1-1|NA
CASSPWPGFRNTEAFF
TGTGCCAGCAGCCCTTGGCCCGGTTTTCGGAACACTGAAGCTTTCTTT
>NA|TRBV29-1|TRBJ2-2|NA
CSGQGLGELFF
TGCAGCGGCCAGGGATTAGGGGAGCTGTTTTTT
>TRBD1|TRBV20-1|TRBJ2-3|few
CSARDPNRGQGDTQYF
TGCAGTGCTAGAGATCCCAACAGGGGGCAAGGAGATACGCAGTATTTT
>NA|TRBV7-9|TRBJ2-3|few
CASSQDRLTEGDTQYF
TGTGCCAGCAGCCAAGACAGGTTAACAGAAGGGGATACGCAGTATTTT
>NA|TRBV12-3/TRBV12-4|TRBJ1-4|few
CASTIRGIATNEKLFF
TGTGCCAGCACGATTCGGGGTATAGCAACTAATGAAAAACTGTTTTTT
>NA|TRBV10-3|TRBJ1-1|many
CAISEGEGSEAFF
TGTGCCATCAGTGAGGGTGAGGGAAGTGAAGCTTTCTTT
>TRBD1|TRBV28|TRBJ2-7|NA
CASSPRQGPSGEQYF
TGTGCCAGCAGTCCGAGACAGGGGCCCTCGGGCGAGCAGTACTTC
>NA|TRBV6-2/TRBV6-3|TRBJ2-2|NA
CASSPIAQPLGELFF
TGTGCCAGCAGCCCAATCGCCCAACCCCTCGGGGAGCTGTTTTTT
>NA|TRBV20-1|TRBJ2-1|few
CSARGGGRRGNEQFF
TGCAGTGCTAGAGGAGGCGGACGAAGGGGCAATGAGCAGTTCTTC
>NA|TRBV28|TRBJ2-7|few
CASSLPGQISSYEQYF
TGTGCCAGCAGTTTACCTGGACAAATTAGCTCCTACGAGCAGTACTTC
>TRBD1|TRBV27|TRBJ1-2|many
CASSPGGRGYTF
TGTGCCAGCAGCCCAGGGGGCAGGGGCTACACCTTC
>TRBD2|TRBV7-9|TRBJ2-5|few
CASSLRAGGQETQYF
TGTGCCAGCAGCTTAAGGGCGGGAGGACAAGAGACCCAGTACTTC
>NA|TRBV6-5|TRBJ1-5|many
CASSYGGGNQPQHF
TGTGCCAGCAGTTACGGGGGTGGCAATCAGCCCCAGCATTTT
>NA|TRBV18|TRBJ2-1|few
CASSLVREAKEQFF
TGTGCCAGCTCACTAGTGAGGGAAGCAAAGGAGCAGTTCTTC
>NA|TRBV6-2/TRBV6-3|TRBJ1-1|few
CASSYGVESTEAFF
TGTGCCAGCAGTTACGGGGTCGAATCCACTGAAGCTTTCTTT
>TRBD2|TRBV10-3|TRBJ2-1|NA
CAISELPSGRADTYNEQFF
TGTGCCATCAGTGAGTTGCCTAGCGGGAGGGCAGACACCTACAATGAGCAGTTCTTC
>TRBD2|TRBV7-6|TRBJ2-1|NA
CASSQGTSYHNEQFF
TGTGCCAGCAGCCAAGGGACTAGCTACCACAATGAGCAGTTCTTC
>NA|TRBV5-1|TRBJ2-1|many
CASSFGSVFNEQFF
TGCGCCAGCAGCTTCGGTTCCGTGTTCAATGAGCAGTTCTTC
>TRBD2|TRBV5-5|TRBJ2-1|many
CASSAWTSGKPLGNEQFF
TGTGCCAGCAGCGCCTGGACTAGCGGGAAACCACTCGGGAATGAGCAGTTCTTC
>NA|TRBV29-1|TRBJ2-6|NA
CSVAPGAYSGANVLTF
TGCAGCGTTGCCCCAGGGGCTTATTCTGGGGCCAACGTCCTGACTTTC
>NA|TRBV7-9|TRBJ2-1|many
CASSLAPRTKFF
TGTGCCAGCAGCTTAGCGCCCCGGACGAAGTTCTTC
>NA|TRBV20-1|TRBJ2-2|few
CSGGSRAGELFF
TGCAGTGGGGGGAGTAGAGCCGGGGAGCTGTTTTTT
>NA|TRBV7-9|TRBJ2-3|many
CASSLEEPDTQYF
TGTGCCAGCAGCTTAGAGGAGCCAGATACGCAGTATTTT
>NA|TRBV15|TRBJ2-5|NA
CATSAGFQETQYF
TGTGCCACCAGCGCCGGATTCCAAGAGACCCAGTACTTC